The clone carrying this TCR beta chain was seen repeatedly, ten times or more. What it binds is not known. Ophthalmopathy cases met thresholds of Clinical Activity Score at least 3, NOSPECS grade at least 4 and duration under 3 months. These data come from a study of T cells in Graves' hyperthyroidism and ophthalmopathy. As for the study in general: The authors collected peripheral blood at initial diagnosis, before any treatment. Overall study results and limits: In simple terms, a model built on 13 V-J features told ophthalmopathy apart from stable hyperthyroidism. Blood shared most expanded thyroid clonotypes above 0.001.

The V gene's germline CDR1 is SNHLY and CDR2 FYNNEI. V was shortened by 5 bases and J by 5 bases, with 12 bases between the two germline ends. This CDR3 contains 13 residues. TCR beta CDR3 region amplification was performed from RNA transcripts. Initially, a first-round RT-PCR of the TCR CDR3 employed the HTBI primer set. MiXCR was run by TCRdb on the multiplex PCR reads, yielding one entry per CDR3 protein. This table has around 600,000 distinct CDR3 sequences, about a sixth appearing once. The sequence was collected from a woman aged 40 to 55 with Graves' ophthalmopathy. The chain employs TRBV2 and TRBJ1-2; possibly TRBD1 for D (6 bases). The sequenced sample was blood. The CDR3 coding sequence is TGTGCCAGCAGTCCTCGAGGACAGTATGGCTACACCTTC. Its protein product is CASSPRGQYGYTF. The variable domain in full, completed from reference TRBV2 and TRBJ1-2, reads EPEVTQTPSHQVTQMGQEVILRCVPISNHLYFYWYRQILGQKVEFLVSFYNNEISEKSEIFDDQFSVERPDGSNFTLKIRSTKLEDSAMYFCASSPRGQYGYTFGSGTRLTVV.